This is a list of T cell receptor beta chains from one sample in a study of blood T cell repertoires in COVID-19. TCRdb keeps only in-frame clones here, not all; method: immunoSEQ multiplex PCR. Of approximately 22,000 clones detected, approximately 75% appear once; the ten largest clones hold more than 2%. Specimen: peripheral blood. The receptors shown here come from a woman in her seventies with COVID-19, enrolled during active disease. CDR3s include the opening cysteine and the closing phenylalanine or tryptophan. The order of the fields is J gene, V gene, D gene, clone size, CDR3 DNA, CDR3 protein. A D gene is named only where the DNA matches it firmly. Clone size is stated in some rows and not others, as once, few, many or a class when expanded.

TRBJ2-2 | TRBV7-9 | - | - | TGTGCCAGCAGCCCAGGGAGCGGGCGGCGGCGGAACACCGGGGAGCTGTTTTTT | CASSPGSGRRRNTGELFF
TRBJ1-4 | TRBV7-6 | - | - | TGTGCCAGCAGCCCCCTCGGCGGCCGGGGGCTGTTTTTT | CASSPLGGRGLFF
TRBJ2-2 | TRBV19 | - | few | TGTGCCAGTAGTAGGCTAGAGTCGAACACCGGGGAGCTGTTTTTT | CASSRLESNTGELFF
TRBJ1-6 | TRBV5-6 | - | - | TGTGCCAGCAGCTTGTTAGGCGAAGGGGTGAATTCACCCCTCCACTTT | CASSLLGEGVNSPLHF
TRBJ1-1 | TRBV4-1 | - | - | TGCGCCAGCAGCCAAGATATGCGAATCACTGAAGCTTTCTTT | CASSQDMRITEAFF
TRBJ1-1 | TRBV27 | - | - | TGTGCCAGCAGTCTTATCCACGGGAACACTGAAGCTTTCTTT | CASSLIHGNTEAFF
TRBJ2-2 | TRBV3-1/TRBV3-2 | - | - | TGTGCCAGCAGCCAAAACTTAGCAACCGGGGAGCTGTTTTTT | CASSQNLATGELFF
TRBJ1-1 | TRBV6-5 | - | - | TGTGCCAGCAGTTACTCGCGTAGGAACACTGAAGCTTTCTTT | CASSYSRRNTEAFF
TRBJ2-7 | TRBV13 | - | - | TGTGCCAGCAGACCCGCAGGGACCTACGAGCAGTACTTC | CASRPAGTYEQYF
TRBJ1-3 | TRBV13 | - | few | TGTGCCAGCAGCCCTGGCGGAAACACCATATATTTT | CASSPGGNTIYF
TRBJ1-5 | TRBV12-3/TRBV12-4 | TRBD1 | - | TGTGCCAGCAGAAAAGACAGGGACCAGCCCCAGCATTTT | CASRKDRDQPQHF
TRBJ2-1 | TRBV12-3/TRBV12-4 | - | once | TGTGCCAGCAGCCCTAGCGATGAGCAGTTCTTC | CASSPSDEQFF
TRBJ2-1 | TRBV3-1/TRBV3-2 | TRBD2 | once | TGTGCCAGCAGCTGGACCCAAGCGGGGGATGAGCAGTTCTTC | CASSWTQAGDEQFF
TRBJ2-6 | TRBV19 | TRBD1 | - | TGTGCCAGTAGTATCGGACAGGGCTATGGGGCCAACGTCCTGACTTTC | CASSIGQGYGANVLTF
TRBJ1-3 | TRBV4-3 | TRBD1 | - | TGCGCCAGCAGCCTTTCGACAGGGAGTGGAAACACCATATATTTT | CASSLSTGSGNTIYF
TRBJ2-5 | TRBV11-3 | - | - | TGTGCCAGCAGCTTACTAGCAGGAGAGACCCAGTACTTC | CASSLLAGETQYF
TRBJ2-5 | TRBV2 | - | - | TGTGCCAGCAGTGAAGCATTCGGGGGACAGACCCAGTACTTC | CASSEAFGGQTQYF
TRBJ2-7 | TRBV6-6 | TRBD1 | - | TGTGCCAGCAGGCTTTTCGGACAGGGTTACGAGCAGTACTTC | CASRLFGQGYEQYF
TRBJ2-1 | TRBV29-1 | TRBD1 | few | TGCAGCGTTGAAGATCGTGGGACAGAGTACAATGAGCAGTTCTTC | CSVEDRGTEYNEQFF
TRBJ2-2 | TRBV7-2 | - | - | TGTGCCAGCAGTAGGACTTCAAACACCGGGGAGCTGTTTTTT | CASSRTSNTGELFF
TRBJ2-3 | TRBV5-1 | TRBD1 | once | TGCGCCAGCAGCTCCAGGACAGGGGGCATCGGCACAGATACGCAGTATTTT | CASSSRTGGIGTDTQYF
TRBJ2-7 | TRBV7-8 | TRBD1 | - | TGTGCCAGCAGCTTAGCGCGGACAGGGGGCCCCTACGAGCAGTACTTC | CASSLARTGGPYEQYF
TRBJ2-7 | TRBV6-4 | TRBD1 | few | TGTGCCAGCAATCTGCCGGGACAGGGGGCGTACGAGCAGTACTTC | CASNLPGQGAYEQYF
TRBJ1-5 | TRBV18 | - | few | TGTGCCAGCTCAGAGGAAGACAATCAGCCCCAGCATTTT | CASSEEDNQPQHF
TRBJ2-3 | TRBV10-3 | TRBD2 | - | TGTGCCATCAGTGAAGGACTAGCGGGGGGGTTGGCAGATACGCAGTATTTT | CAISEGLAGGLADTQYF
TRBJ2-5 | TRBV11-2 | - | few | TGTGCCAGCAAGATTAGCCCCCGAGGCCGCCAAGAGACCCAGTACTTC | CASKISPRGRQETQYF
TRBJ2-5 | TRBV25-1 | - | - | TGTGCCAGCAGTGATCCGGACAGATTCCAAGAGACCCAGTACTTC | CASSDPDRFQETQYF
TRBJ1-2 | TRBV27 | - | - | TGTGCCAGCAGTCCGGACTTCTATGGCTACACCTTC | CASSPDFYGYTF
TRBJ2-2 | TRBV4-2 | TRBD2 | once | TGTGCCAGCAGCCCATATAGCGGGAAGTCGAACACCGGGGAGCTGTTTTTT | CASSPYSGKSNTGELFF
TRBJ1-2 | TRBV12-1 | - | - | TGTGCCAGCAGCTTTGGGCGGGGGGTAGGTGGCTACACCTTC | CASSFGRGVGGYTF
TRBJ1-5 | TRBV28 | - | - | TGTGCCAGCAGTCTTTATAGCAATCAGCCCCAGCATTTT | CASSLYSNQPQHF
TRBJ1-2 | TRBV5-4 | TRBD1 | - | TGTGCCAGCAGCTTGGCCACGGGACAGGGAAGGGCAAACTATGGCTACACCTTC | CASSLATGQGRANYGYTF
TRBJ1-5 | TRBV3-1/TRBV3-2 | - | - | TGTGCCAGCAGCGAAGGGACAAGAGGCAATCAGCCCCAGCATTTT | CASSEGTRGNQPQHF
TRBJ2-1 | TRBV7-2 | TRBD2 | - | TGTGCCAGCAGCTTAACAGCGGGGGGCCCAGCGGGTGAGCAGTTCTTC | CASSLTAGGPAGEQFF
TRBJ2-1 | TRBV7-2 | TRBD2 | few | TGTGCCAGCAGCTTAGGGACTAGCATCAATGAGCAGTTCTTC | CASSLGTSINEQFF
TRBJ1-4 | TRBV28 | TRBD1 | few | TGTGCCAGCAGGTACACCGGGACAGGAGGAGAAAAACTGTTTTTT | CASRYTGTGGEKLFF
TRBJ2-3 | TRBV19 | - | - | TGTGCCAGTAGTCCCACCGGACTATTCGCGGGCGCAGATACGCAGTATTTT | CASSPTGLFAGADTQYF
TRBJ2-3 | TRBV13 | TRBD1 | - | TGTGCCAGCAGCTTACAGGGGGCAGATACGCAGTATTTT | CASSLQGADTQYF
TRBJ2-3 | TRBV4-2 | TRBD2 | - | TGTGCCAGCAGCCAAGATCCCCAGCGGGATATCACAGATACGCAGTATTTT | CASSQDPQRDITDTQYF
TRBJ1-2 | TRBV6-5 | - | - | TGTGCCAGCACTATACCTAGGACAGTAAGCTATGGCTACACCTTC | CASTIPRTVSYGYTF
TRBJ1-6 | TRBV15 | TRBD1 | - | TGTGCCACCAGCAGAGATTTTTTCCCGGAATGGGGACAGGGTTCGGGTTCACCCCTCCACTTT | CATSRDFFPEWGQGSGSPLHF
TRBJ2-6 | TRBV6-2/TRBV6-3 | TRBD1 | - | TGTGCCAGCAGTTACTCCCGACAGGGGGATAGCTCTGGGGCCAACGTCCTGACTTTC | CASSYSRQGDSSGANVLTF
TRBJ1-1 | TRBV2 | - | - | TGTGCCAGCAGCGTGGACAGTGCCATGAACACTGAAGCTTTCTTT | CASSVDSAMNTEAFF
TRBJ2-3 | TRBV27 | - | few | TGTGCCAGCAGTTACGCTAGAACAGGGCTGTATTTT | CASSYARTGLYF
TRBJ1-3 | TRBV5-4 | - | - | TGTGCCAGCAGCGGAGATGGAAACACCATATATTTT | CASSGDGNTIYF
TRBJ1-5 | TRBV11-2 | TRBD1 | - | TGTGCCAGCAGCCGAGGCAACAGGGGAAGCAATCAGCCCCAGCATTTT | CASSRGNRGSNQPQHF
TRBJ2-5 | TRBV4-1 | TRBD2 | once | TGCGCCAGCAGCTATCAAGCGGGACCCGGGGGGACCCAGTACTTC | CASSYQAGPGGTQYF
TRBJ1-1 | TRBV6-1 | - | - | TGTGCCAGCAGTGAGGAGGGTGGAGCCACTGAAGCTTTCTTT | CASSEEGGATEAFF
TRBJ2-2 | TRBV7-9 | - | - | TGTGCCAGCAGAGGAGGAGTAGAGGGTTCTGTCGCCGGGGAGCTGTTTTTT | CASRGGVEGSVAGELFF
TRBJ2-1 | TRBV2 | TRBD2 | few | TGTGCCAGCAGCGAAGCGGGAGGGCCGTTCAATGAGCAGTTCTTC | CASSEAGGPFNEQFF
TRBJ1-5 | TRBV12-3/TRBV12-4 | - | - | TGTGCCAGCAGCCAGGGAACCAATCAGCCCCAGCATTTT | CASSQGTNQPQHF
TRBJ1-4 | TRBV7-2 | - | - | TGTGCCAGCAGCTACACTCAGCCCGGGTCTTTTAATGAAAAACTGTTTTTT | CASSYTQPGSFNEKLFF
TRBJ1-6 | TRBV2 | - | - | TGTGCCAGCAGGCAGACAGCTTCCTATAATTCACCCCTCCACTTT | CASRQTASYNSPLHF
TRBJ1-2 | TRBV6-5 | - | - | TGTGCCAGCAGTTCGACCATACAGGGAAACTATGGCTACACCTTC | CASSSTIQGNYGYTF
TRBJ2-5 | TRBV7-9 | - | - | TGTGCCAGCAGCTTAGCGAACCAGGGCGGAGAGACCCAGTACTTC | CASSLANQGGETQYF
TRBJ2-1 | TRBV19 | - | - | TGTGCCAGTAGTATGGGGGGAAACTACAATGAGCAGTTCTTC | CASSMGGNYNEQFF
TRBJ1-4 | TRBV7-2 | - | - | TGTGCCAGCAGCCCTGGGCGGGCTAATGAAAAACTGTTTTTT | CASSPGRANEKLFF
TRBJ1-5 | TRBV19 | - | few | TGTGCCAGTAGTATAGATGGGTCACAGGTGAATCAGCCCCAGCATTTT | CASSIDGSQVNQPQHF